This T cell receptor beta chain was obtained from a study of blood T cell repertoires in COVID-19. Study-level background: Sites in the United States, Italy and Spain provided acute and convalescent COVID-19 samples. T cells, B-cell-depleted T cells, or PBMCs supplied cDNA or gDNA.

In the authors' workflow: Nucleated cell counts were estimated from reference gene primer amplification. Only in-frame clones appear in the TCRdb table, and some are missing; sequencing was by immunoSEQ multiplex PCR. V and J calls plus clone size are reproduced from that table; the DNA served to infer D and trimming. The sample lists some 160,000 clones; approximately 90% were seen once. This CDR3 is 17 amino acids long. V dropped 6 bases and J dropped 8; count of bases not matched to a gene: 15. Germline assignment: CDR1 MGHDK and CDR2 SYGVNS. During active infection, Seattle patients enrolled and were then monitored through disease.

The sequenced sample consisted of peripheral blood. This rearrangement joins TRBV25-1 to TRBJ1-4; TRBD1 matches 10 bases. The source is a man aged 18 to 29 with COVID-19, enrolled during active disease. The CDR3, as DNA: TGTGCCAGCAGAGCCATCATTGGGGGGACAGGGGACGAAAAACTGTTTTTT. It specifies CASRAIIGGTGDEKLFF.